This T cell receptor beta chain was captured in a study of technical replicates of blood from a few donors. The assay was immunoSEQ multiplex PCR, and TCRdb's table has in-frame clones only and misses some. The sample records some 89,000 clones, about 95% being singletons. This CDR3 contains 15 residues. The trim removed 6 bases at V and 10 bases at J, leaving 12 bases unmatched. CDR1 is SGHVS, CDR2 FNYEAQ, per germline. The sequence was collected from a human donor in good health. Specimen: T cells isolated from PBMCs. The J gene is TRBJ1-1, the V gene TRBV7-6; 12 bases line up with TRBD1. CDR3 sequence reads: CASRPGQGANGVAFF. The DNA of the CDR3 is TGTGCCAGCAGACCGGGACAGGGGGCCAATGGTGTAGCTTTCTTT. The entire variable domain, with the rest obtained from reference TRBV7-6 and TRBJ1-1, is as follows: GAGVSQSPRYKVTKRGQDVALRCDPISGHVSLYWYRQALGQGPEFLTYFNYEAQQDKSGLPNDRFSAERPEGSISTLTIQRTEQRDSAMYRCASRPGQGANGVAFFGQGTRLTVV.